The following is a T cell receptor beta chain sequence with its context. This sample is part of a study of control samples from healthy donors and cancer patients. TCRdb keeps only in-frame clones here, not all; method: immunoSEQ multiplex PCR. This repertoire shows approximately 50,000 clones, 95% found once; its top ten account for approximately 2.2%. The CDR3 is 15 amino acids. J lost 5 bases, V lost 0 bases, and 7 bases had no gene match. CDR1 is KGHSH and CDR2 is LQKENI in the germline V gene. The chain couples TRBV18 to TRBJ2-7, with 7 bases identical to TRBD1. The source is a young man in good health. Sequencing was performed on blood. The CDR3 DNA sequence: TGTGCCAGCTCACCACCTCCGACAGGGAACGACGAGCAGTACTTC. This encodes CASSPPPTGNDEQYF.